This T cell receptor (beta chain) originates from a study of T cell responses to AZD1222 COVID-19 vaccine. Second-dose intervals near 4 or 12 weeks were combined. Here immunoSEQ multiplex PCR was the method, and the copy in TCRdb shows in-frame clones only, minus some. The repertoire holds 75,000 to 95,000 clones, about 85% seen once, with 4.5% in the top ten. This TCR came from an adult who received the AZD1222 COVID-19 vaccine. Sequenced here: peripheral blood, sampled 28 days after the second AZD1222 dose.

CDR3 protein: CASRGGNIGANEAFF. The CDR3 DNA is TGCGCCAGCAGGGGGGGGAATATAGGGGCCAATGAAGCTTTCTTT. V is TRBV10-2 and J is TRBJ1-1; tentative D call: TRBD1 (5 bases). The CDR3 loop spans 15 amino acids. Germline assignment: CDR1 WSHSY and CDR2 SAAADI. V was pared by 6 bases and J by 7 bases, with 21 bases between.